Included here is one T cell receptor beta chain sequence, with context. The antigen is undetermined. These data originate in a study of cytomegalovirus exposure and HLA in healthy donors. On the study more broadly: There were 350 to 450 genotyped donors. Of these, about 86% fell in the genetic ancestry cluster associated with self-reported Caucasian donors. The study's findings and limits: The authors enumerated 150 to 200 TCR beta chains as linked to cytomegalovirus.

The PCR contained 60 Vbeta and 13 Jbeta primers. The assay was immunoSEQ multiplex PCR, and TCRdb's table has in-frame clones only and misses some. This sample has tens of thousands of clones, with roughly 80% found just once. This CDR3 has 14 amino acids. Trimming shortened V by 6 bases and J by 0 bases, and 11 bases separated the two germline ends. Germline V CDR1 and CDR2: MNHNY, SVGAGI (reference sequence). Material for sequencing was PBMCs. V and J are TRBV6-6 and TRBJ1-1; D is undetermined. The sequence came from a man aged 18 to 30 in good health and CMV-seronegative. The CDR3 region has the DNA TGTGCCAGCAGAGGAGGGCATCTGAACACTGAAGCTTTCTTT. Amino acids: CASRGGHLNTEAFF.